This T cell receptor beta chain emerged from a study of blood T cell repertoires in COVID-19. As for the study in general: The origin of the acute and convalescent COVID-19 samples was the United States, Italy and Spain.

Trimming shortened V by 4 bases and J by 3 bases, and 7 bases separated the two germline ends. Germline CDR1 reads SGHRS; CDR2 reads YFSETQ. The CDR3 has 13 residues. The authors' processing: Nucleated cell number was recorded as an estimate derived from reference gene primer amplification. Generated by immunoSEQ multiplex PCR, the TCRdb table keeps only in-frame clones and is missing some. The D gene and trimming were derived from the DNA, and the V and J assignments and clone size from that table. The sample holds 65,000 to 100,000 clones, around nine tenths seen once. The chain combines TRBV5-1 with TRBJ2-2; D is unresolved. This receptor was taken from a woman older than 75 with acute or convalescent COVID-19. Material for sequencing was peripheral blood. CDR3 loop: CASSPLDTGELFF. The CDR3 nucleotides are TGCGCCAGCAGCCCCCTTGACACCGGGGAGCTGTTTTTT. Variable domain in full (rest from reference TRBV5-1 and TRBJ2-2): KAGVTQTPRYLIKTRGQQVTLSCSPISGHRSVSWYQQTPGQGLQFLFEYFSETQRNKGNFPGRFSGRQFSNSRSEMNVSTLELGDSALYLCASSPLDTGELFFGEGSRLTVL.